The entry below gives a single T cell receptor (beta chain) sequence along with its context. The antigen remains undetermined. The data originate from a study of CD8+ T cells in alopecia areata. Sequencing templates came from extracted RNA that was reverse transcribed into cDNA. Assay: immunoSEQ multiplex PCR; the TCRdb copy retains only in-frame clones and omits some. Found here are 110,000 or so clones, approximately 60% of them singletons; the top ten hold about 3%. V lost 3 bases and J 3 bases, leaving 6 bases between the germline ends. This CDR3 has 12 residues. The germline V gene has CDR1 GTSNPN and CDR2 SVGIG (reference sequence). Study-wide findings and caveats: Scalp sequencing captures resident alphabeta T cells of normal skin too. The study found TCR sharing across patients less clear than in mice, possibly for HLA reasons. Lesional scalp displayed greater clonality than normal scalp, most notably in alopecia totalis/universalis.

The specimen sequenced was CD4+ T cells sorted from blood. The TCR was taken from a human donor in good health. The rearrangement uses TRBV30 and TRBJ1-3, with D unresolved. CDR3 protein: CAWRKSGNTIYF. The CDR3 DNA reads as TGTGCCTGGAGGAAGAGTGGAAACACCATATATTTT.